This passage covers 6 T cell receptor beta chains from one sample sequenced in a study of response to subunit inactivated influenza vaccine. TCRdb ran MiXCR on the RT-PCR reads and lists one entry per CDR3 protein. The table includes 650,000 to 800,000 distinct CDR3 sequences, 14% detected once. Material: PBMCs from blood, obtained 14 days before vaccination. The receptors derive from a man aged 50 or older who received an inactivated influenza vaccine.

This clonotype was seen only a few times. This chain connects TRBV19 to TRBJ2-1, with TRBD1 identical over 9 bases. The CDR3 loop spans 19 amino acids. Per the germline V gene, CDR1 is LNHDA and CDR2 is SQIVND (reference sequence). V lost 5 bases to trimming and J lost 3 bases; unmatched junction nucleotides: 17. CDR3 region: CASSPTRDRASTHYNEQFF. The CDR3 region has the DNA TGTGCCAGTAGTCCCACCCGGGACAGGGCAAGTACCCACTACAATGAGCAGTTCTTC.

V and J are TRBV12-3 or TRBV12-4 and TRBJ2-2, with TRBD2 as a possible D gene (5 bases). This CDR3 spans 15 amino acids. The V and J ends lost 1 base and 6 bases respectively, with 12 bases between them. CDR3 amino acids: CASSLGWARAGELFF. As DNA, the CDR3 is TGTGCCAGCAGTTTAGGCTGGGCGAGGGCCGGGGAGCTGTTTTTT.

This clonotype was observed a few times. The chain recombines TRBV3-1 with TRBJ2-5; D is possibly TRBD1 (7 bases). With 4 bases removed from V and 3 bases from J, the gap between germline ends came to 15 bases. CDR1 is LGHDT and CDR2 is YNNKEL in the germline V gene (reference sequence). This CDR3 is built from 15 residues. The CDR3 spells CASSRDARGEETQYF. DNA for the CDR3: TGTGCCAGCAGCCGGGACGCCAGGGGGGAAGAGACCCAGTACTTC.

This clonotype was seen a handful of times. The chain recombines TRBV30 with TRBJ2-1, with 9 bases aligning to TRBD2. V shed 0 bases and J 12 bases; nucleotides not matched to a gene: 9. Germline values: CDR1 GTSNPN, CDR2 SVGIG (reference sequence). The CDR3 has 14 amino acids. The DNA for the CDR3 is TGTGCCTGGAGTGTACTTAGCGGGAGTTCTCGGCAGTTCTTC. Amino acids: CAWSVLSGSSRQFF.

The CDR3: CASSVDGVTSYNSPLHF. The CDR3 DNA follows: TGTGCCAGCAGCGTAGACGGGGTGACATCCTATAATTCACCCCTCCACTTT. V is TRBV9 and J is TRBJ1-6; D is ambiguous. The V and J ends lost 0 bases and 1 base respectively, with 11 bases between them. The CDR3 is 17 residues long. Germline V gene sequence: CDR1 SGDLS, CDR2 YYNGEE.

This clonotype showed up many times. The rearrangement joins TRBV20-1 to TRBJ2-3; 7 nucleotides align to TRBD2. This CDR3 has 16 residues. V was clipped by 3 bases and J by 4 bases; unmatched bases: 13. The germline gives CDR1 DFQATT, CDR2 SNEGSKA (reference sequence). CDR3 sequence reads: CSASSRTSGGSDTQYF. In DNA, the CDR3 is TGCAGTGCTAGTTCGCGGACTAGTGGTGGGTCAGATACGCAGTATTTT.